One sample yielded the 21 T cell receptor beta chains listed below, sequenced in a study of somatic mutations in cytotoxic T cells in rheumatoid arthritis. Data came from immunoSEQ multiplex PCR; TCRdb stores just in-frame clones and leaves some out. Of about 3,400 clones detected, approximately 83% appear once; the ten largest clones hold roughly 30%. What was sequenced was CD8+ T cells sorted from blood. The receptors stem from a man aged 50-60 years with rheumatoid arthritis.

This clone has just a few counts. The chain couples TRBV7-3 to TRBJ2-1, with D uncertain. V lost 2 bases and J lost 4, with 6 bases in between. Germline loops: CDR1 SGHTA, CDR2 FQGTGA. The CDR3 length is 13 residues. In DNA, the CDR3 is TGTGCCAGCAGCTTAGGGCCTTACAATGAGCAGTTCTTC. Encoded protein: CASSLGPYNEQFF.

The CDR3 bases are TGTGCCAGCAGCGTAGGTGGGACTAGCGGCCTCTACAATGAGCAGTTCTTC. Translating it yields CASSVGGTSGLYNEQFF. V gene TRBV9 combines with J gene TRBJ2-1, with 11 bases matching TRBD2. Germline assignment: CDR1 SGDLS and CDR2 YYNGEE. This CDR3 comprises 17 residues. V shed 0 bases, J shed 3 bases, and the junction held 5 bases outside the gene matches. The whole variable domain, remainder taken from reference TRBV9 and TRBJ2-1, is DSGVTQTPKHLITATGQRVTLRCSPRSGDLSVYWYQQSLDQGLQFLIQYYNGEERAKGNILERFSAQQFPDLHSELNLSSLELGDSALYFCASSVGGTSGLYNEQFFGPGTRLTVL.

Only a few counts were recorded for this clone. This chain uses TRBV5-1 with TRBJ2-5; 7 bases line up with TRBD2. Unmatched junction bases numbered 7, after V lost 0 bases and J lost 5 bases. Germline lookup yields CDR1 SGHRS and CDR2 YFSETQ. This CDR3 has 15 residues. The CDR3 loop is CASSLAGTMKETQYF. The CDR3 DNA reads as TGCGCCAGCAGCTTGGCGGGGACTATGAAGGAGACCCAGTACTTC.

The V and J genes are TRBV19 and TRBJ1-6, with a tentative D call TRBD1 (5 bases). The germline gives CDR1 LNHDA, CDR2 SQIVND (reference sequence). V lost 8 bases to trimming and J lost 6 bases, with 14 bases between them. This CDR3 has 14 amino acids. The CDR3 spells CASSWGLFNSPLHF. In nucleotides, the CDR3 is TGTGCCAGTTCTTGGGGACTCTTTAATTCACCCCTCCACTTT. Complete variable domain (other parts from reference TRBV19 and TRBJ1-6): DGGITQSPKYLFRKEGQNVTLSCEQNLNHDAMYWYRQDPGQGLRLIYYSQIVNDFQKGDIAEGYSVSREKKESFPLTVTSAQKNPTAFYLCASSWGLFNSPLHFGNGTRLTVT.

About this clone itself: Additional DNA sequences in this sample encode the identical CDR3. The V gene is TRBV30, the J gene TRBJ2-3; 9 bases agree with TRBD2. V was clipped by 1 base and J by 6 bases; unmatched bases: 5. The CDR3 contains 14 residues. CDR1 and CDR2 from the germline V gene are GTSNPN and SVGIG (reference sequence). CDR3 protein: CAWSGLAGADTQYF. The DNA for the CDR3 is TGTGCCTGGAGTGGATTAGCGGGAGCCGATACGCAGTATTTT.

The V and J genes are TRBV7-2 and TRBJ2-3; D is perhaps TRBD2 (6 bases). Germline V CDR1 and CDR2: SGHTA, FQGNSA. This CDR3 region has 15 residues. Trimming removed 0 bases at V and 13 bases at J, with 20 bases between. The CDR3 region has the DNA TGTGCCAGCAGCTTAGCGGCCGGTACAAGGGACTCCAAGTATTTT. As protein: CASSLAAGTRDSKYF.

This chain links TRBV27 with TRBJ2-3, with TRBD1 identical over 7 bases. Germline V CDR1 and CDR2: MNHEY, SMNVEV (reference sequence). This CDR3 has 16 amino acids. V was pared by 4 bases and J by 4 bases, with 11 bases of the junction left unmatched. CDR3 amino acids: CASSWYMDRSPDTQYF. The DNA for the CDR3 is TGTGCCAGCAGTTGGTATATGGACAGGTCTCCAGATACGCAGTATTTT.

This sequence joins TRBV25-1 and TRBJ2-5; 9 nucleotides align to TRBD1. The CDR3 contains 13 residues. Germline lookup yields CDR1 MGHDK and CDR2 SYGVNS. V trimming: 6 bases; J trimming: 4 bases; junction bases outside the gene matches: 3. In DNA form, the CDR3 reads TGTGCCAGCAGACAGGGGGCGCGAGAGACCCAGTACTTC. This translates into CASRQGARETQYF.

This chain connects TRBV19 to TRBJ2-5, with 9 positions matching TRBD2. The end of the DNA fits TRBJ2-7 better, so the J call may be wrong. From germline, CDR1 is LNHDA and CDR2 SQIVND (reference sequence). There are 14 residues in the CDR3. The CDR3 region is CASSISGSSYEQYF. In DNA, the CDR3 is TGTGCCAGTAGTATTAGCGGGAGCTCCTACGAGCAGTACTTC.

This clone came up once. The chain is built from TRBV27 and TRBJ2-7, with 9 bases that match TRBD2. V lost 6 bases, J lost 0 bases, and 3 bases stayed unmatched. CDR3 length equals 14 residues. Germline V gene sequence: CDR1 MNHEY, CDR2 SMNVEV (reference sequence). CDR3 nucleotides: TGTGCCAGCAGCTTAGCGGGAGCCTCCTACGAGCAGTACTTC. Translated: CASSLAGASYEQYF.

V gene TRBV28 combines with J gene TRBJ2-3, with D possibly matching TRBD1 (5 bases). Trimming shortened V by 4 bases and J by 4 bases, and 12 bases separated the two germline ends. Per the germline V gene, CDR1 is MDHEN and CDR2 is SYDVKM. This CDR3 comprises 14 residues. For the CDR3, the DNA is TGTGCCAGCAGTTATACCAGGGTAGCAGATACGCAGTATTTT. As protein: CASSYTRVADTQYF.

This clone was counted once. The CDR3 spells CASSYSRTGGTEAFF. CDR3 bases: TGTGCCAGCAGTTACTCGAGGACAGGGGGGACTGAAGCTTTCTTT. The genes are TRBV6-5 and TRBJ1-1, with 10 positions matching TRBD1. Germline values: CDR1 MNHEY, CDR2 SVGAGI. V shed 0 bases, J shed 5 bases, and the junction held 3 bases outside the gene matches. The CDR3 has 15 amino acids.

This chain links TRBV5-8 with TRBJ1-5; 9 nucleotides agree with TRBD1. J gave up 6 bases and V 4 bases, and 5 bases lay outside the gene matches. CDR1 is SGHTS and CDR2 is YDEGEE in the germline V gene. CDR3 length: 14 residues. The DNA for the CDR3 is TGTGCCAGCAGCCCCACAGGGGGCCCTCAGCCCCAGCATTTT. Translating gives CASSPTGGPQPQHF. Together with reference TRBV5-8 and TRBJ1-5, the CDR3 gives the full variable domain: EAGVTQSPTHLIKTRGQQATLRCSPISGHTSVYWYQQALGLGLQFLLWYDEGEERNRGNFPPRFSGRQFPNYSSELNVNALELEDSALYLCASSPTGGPQPQHFGDGTRLSIL.

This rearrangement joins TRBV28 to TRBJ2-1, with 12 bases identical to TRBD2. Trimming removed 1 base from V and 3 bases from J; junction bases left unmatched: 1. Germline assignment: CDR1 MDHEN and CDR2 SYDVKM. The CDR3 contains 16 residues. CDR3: CASSLSLAGGYNEQFF. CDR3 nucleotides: TGTGCCAGCAGTTTATCACTAGCGGGAGGCTACAATGAGCAGTTCTTC.

The CDR3 DNA reads TGTGCCAGCAGCCCCCGAGTAAGCTCCTACAATGAGCAGTTCTTC. It codes for CASSPRVSSYNEQFF. The rearrangement links TRBV9 to TRBJ2-1; the D is unclear. V shed 4 bases and J shed 0 bases, with 11 bases lying between them. CDR3 length equals 15 residues. Germline loops: CDR1 SGDLS, CDR2 YYNGEE.

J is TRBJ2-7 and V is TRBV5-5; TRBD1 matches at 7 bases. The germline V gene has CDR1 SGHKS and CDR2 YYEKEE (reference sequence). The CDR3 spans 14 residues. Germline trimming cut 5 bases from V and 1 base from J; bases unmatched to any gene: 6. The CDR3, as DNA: TGTGCCAGCAGAAGAGGACAGGAGTCCTACGAGCAGTACTTC. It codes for CASRRGQESYEQYF.

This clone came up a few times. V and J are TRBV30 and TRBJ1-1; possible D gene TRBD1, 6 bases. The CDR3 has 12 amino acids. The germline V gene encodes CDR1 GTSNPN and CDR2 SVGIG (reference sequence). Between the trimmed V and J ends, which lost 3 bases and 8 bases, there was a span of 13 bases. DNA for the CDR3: TGTGCCTGGAGGACAGGAGGCCTGGAAGCTTTCTTT. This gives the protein CAWRTGGLEAFF. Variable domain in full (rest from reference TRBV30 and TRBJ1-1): SQTIHQWPATLVQPVGSPLSLECTVEGTSNPNLYWYRQAAGRGLQLLFYSVGIGQISSEVPQNLSASRPQDRQFILSSKKLLLSDSGFYLCAWRTGGLEAFFGQGTRLTVV.

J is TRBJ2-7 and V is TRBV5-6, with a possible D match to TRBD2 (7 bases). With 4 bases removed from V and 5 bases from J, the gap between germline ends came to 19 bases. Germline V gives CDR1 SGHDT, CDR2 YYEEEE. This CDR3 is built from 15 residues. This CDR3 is CASSRGAGSLDEQYF. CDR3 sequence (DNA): TGTGCCAGCAGCCGGGGGGCAGGGAGTCTCGACGAGCAGTACTTC.

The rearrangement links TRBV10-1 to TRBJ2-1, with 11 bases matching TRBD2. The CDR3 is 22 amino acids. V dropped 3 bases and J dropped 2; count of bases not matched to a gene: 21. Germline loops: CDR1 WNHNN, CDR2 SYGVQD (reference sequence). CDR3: CASSERVPGLAAGGSTYNEQFF. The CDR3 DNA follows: TGCGCCAGCAGTGAAAGGGTCCCGGGACTAGCGGCCGGCGGGAGTACCTACAATGAGCAGTTCTTC.

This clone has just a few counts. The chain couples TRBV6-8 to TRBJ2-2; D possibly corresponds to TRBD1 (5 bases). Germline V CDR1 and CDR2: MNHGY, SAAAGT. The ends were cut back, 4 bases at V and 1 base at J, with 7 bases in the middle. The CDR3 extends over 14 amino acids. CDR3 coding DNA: TGTGCCAGCAGTTGGGGCAAGAACACCGGGGAGCTGTTTTTT. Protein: CASSWGKNTGELFF.

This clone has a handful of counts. In DNA, the CDR3 is TGCGCCAGCAGCCAAGAACTTGAAGCGGGAGTATACAATGAGCAGTTCTTC. Encoded protein: CASSQELEAGVYNEQFF. V usage is TRBV4-3 and J usage is TRBJ2-1, with 8 positions matching TRBD2. V was pared by 0 bases and J by 4 bases, with 8 bases of the junction left unmatched. Per germline, CDR1 LGHNA and CDR2 YSLEER. This CDR3 has 17 residues.